This T cell receptor beta chain was retrieved from a study of shared clonotypes between healthy human individuals. Profiled with immunoSEQ multiplex PCR; TCRdb holds only in-frame clones, not every one. The table shows roughly 1 million clones, with about 80% occurring only once. Germline CDR1 and CDR2: LNHNV and YYDKDF (reference sequence). Trimming removed 1 base from V and 1 base from J, with 7 bases in between. CDR3 length: 14 residues. The study separated CD4+ cells into CD45RA+ naive and CD45RA-negative memory subsets. The specimen sequenced was memory CD4+ T cells from PBMCs. Noted subset: CD45RA-negative fraction. The chain links TRBV15 to TRBJ1-1, with unresolved D. This TCR was sampled from a man between 18 and 35 years old in good health. Some clones in this sample may be carry-over from other donors' samples. CDR3 in amino acids: CATSRASANTEAFF. CDR3 DNA: TGTGCCACCAGCAGAGCGAGTGCGAACACTGAAGCTTTCTTT.